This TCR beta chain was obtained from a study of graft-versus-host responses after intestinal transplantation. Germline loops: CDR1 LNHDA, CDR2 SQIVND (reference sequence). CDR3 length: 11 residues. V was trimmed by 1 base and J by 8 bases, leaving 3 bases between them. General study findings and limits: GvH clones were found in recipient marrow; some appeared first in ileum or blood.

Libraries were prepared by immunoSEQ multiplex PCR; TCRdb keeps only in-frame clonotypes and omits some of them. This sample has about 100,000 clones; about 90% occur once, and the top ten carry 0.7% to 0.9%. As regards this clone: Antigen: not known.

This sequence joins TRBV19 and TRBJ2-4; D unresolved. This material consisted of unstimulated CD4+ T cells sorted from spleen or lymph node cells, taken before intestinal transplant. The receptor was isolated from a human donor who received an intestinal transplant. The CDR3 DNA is TGTGCCAGTAGTATAGGAGACATTCAGTACTTC. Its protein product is CASSIGDIQYF.